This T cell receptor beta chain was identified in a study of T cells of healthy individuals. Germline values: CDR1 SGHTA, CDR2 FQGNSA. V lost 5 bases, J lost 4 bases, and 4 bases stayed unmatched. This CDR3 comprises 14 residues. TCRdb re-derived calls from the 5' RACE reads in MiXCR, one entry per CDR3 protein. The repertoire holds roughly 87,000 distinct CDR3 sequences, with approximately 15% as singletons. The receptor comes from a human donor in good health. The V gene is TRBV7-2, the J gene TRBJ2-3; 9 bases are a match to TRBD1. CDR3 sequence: CASSRTGVADTQYF. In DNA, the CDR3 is TGTGCCAGCAGCCGGACAGGGGTGGCAGATACGCAGTATTTT.